The present T cell receptor beta chain was sequenced within a study of identifying expanded T cells in peripheral blood. General study points: Differentially abundant clones: roughly 1.2 between replicates, 16.4 at about 13 days, less than 25 at four. Variance in clone template counts between roughly 2-week samples significantly increased with total template count across all healthy donors.

The CDR3 is 14 amino acids. Trimming left V 4 bases short and J 6 bases short, with 13 bases between. Looked up from germline, CDR1 is SGDLS and CDR2 is YYNGEE. In regard to this clone: Its specificity is not known.

Healthy donors had no documented immune events, such as infections, while sampled. The data were produced by immunoSEQ multiplex PCR, yet TCRdb's version contains in-frame clones alone and is incomplete. Of about 82,000 clones in the sample, roughly 89% were seen once. The sample consisted of blood. The chain has TRBV9 and TRBJ2-2, with TRBD1 as a possible D gene (6 bases). The sequence was obtained from a person aged 18 to 75 in good health. DNA of the CDR3: TGTGCCAGCAGCCCCACAGCAGGGGCCGGGGAGCTGTTTTTT. Translated, it gives CASSPTAGAGELFF.